Below, one T cell receptor (beta chain) is given with its context. Its target is not known. Constant-segment-primed 5'RACE gave TCR alpha and TCR beta cDNA libraries with sample barcodes and UMIs. TCRdb re-called the 5' RACE reads through MiXCR, storing one row per CDR3 protein. The table lists hundreds of thousands of distinct CDR3 sequences, nearly 25% of them singletons. These data originate in a study of T-cell memory formation after mild COVID-19. Germline lookup yields CDR1 GTSNPN and CDR2 SVGIG (reference sequence). The CDR3 is made up of 14 amino acids. The trim removed 3 bases at V and 0 bases at J, leaving 4 bases unmatched. Broader study findings: Pre-infection memory contained some responding clones, which suggested that cross-reactive memory had joined.

This chain uses TRBV30 with TRBJ1-1, with TRBD1 matching 7 bases. This sequence originates from an adult woman who had mild COVID-19 (a few samples of this study predate the infection). Cell type and time point are not known. The sequencing sample was made of PBMCs or a T cell subset sorted from them (not recorded which). CDR3 bases: TGTGCCTGGAGCATGACAGGGATGAACACTGAAGCTTTCTTT. As protein: CAWSMTGMNTEAFF.